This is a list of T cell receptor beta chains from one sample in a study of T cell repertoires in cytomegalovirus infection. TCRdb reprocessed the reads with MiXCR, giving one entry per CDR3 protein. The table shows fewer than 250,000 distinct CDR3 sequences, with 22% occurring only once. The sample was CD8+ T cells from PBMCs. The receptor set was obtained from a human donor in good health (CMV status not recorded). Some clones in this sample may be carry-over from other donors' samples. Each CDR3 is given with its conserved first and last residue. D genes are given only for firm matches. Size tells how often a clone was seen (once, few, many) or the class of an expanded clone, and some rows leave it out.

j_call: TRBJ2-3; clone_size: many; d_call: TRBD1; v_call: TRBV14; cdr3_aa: CASSQSPDRELNTQYF; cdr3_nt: TGTGCCAGCAGCCAATCCCCAGACAGGGAGCTAAATACGCAGTATTTT
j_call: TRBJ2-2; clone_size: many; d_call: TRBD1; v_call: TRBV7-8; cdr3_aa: CASSPGTGGWSNTGELFF; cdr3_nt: TGTGCCAGCAGCCCGGGGACAGGGGGCTGGAGCAACACCGGGGAGCTGTTTTTT
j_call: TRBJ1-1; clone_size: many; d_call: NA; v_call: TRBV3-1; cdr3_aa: CASSQEAYNEAFF; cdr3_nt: TGTGCCAGCAGCCAAGAAGCCTACAATGAAGCTTTCTTT
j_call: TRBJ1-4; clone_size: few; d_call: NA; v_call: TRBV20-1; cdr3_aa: CSALGGFYEKLFF; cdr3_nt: TGCAGTGCTTTGGGGGGCTTTTATGAAAAACTGTTTTTT
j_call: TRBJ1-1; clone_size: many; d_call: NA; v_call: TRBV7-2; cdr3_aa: CASSLGELLPPTEAFF; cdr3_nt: TGTGCCAGCAGCTTAGGGGAGCTCCTCCCCCCAACTGAAGCTTTCTTT
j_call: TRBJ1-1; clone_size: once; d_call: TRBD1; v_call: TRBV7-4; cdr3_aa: CASSRRTGDTEAFF; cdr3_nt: TGTGCCAGCAGCCGACGGACAGGGGACACTGAAGCTTTCTTT
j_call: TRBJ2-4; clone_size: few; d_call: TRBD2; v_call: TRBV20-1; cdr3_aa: CSARDGLAGAIAKNIQYF; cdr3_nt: TGCAGTGCTAGAGATGGACTAGCGGGGGCTATAGCCAAAAACATTCAGTACTTC
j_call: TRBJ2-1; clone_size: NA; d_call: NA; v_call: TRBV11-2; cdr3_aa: CASSSVGPGPEQFF; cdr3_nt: TGTGCCAGCAGCTCGGTGGGTCCGGGACCAGAGCAGTTCTTC
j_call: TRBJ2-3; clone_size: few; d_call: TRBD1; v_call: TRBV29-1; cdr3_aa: CSVEDRGQGTRYF; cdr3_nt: TGCAGCGTTGAAGATCGGGGACAGGGAACGCGGTATTTT
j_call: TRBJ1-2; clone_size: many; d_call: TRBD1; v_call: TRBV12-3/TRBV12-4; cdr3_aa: CASTDRGSDGYTF; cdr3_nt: TGTGCCAGCACCGACAGGGGTAGTGATGGCTACACCTTC
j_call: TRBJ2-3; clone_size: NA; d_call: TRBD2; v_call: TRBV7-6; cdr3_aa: CASSFPRTSTGSSTDTQYF; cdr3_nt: TGTGCCAGCAGCTTCCCGAGGACTAGCACCGGATCTAGCACAGATACGCAGTATTTT
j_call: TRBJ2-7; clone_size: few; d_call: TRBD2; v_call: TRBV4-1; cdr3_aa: CASSQGISGFGTYEQYF; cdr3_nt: TGCGCCAGCAGCCAAGGAATTAGCGGGTTTGGAACCTACGAGCAGTACTTC
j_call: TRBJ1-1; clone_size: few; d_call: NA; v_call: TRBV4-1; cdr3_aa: CASSPGPGGTEAFF; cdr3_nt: TGCGCCAGCAGCCCAGGACCGGGGGGCACTGAAGCTTTCTTT
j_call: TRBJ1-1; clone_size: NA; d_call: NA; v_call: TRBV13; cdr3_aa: CASSLGVPAFF; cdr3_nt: TGTGCCAGCAGCTTAGGGGTCCCAGCTTTCTTT
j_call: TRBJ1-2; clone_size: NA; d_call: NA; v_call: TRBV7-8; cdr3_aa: CASSSGQLNGYTF; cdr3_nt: TGTGCCAGCAGTTCCGGACAGCTTAATGGCTACACCTTC
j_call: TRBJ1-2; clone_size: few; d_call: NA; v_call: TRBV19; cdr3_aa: CASKSGLDYGYTF; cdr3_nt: TGTGCCAGTAAAAGTGGGCTGGACTATGGCTACACCTTC
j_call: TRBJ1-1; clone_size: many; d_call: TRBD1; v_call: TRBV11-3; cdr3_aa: CASSFNRGTEAFF; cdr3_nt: TGTGCCAGCAGCTTTAACAGGGGCACTGAAGCTTTCTTT
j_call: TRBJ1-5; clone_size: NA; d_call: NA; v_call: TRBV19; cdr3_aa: CASRTGRGSGPQHF; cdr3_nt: TGTGCCAGTAGGACTGGGAGGGGCAGCGGCCCCCAGCATTTT